This TCR beta chain came from a study of blood T cell repertoires in COVID-19. As for the study in general: COVID-19 samples, acute and convalescent, were from the United States, Italy and Spain. PBMCs, B-cell-depleted T cells, or T cells were the source of the cDNA or gDNA that made up the material.

In the study's own analysis: Amplifying reference gene primers gave estimates of nucleated cell counts. Produced via immunoSEQ multiplex PCR; TCRdb's table is partial and in-frame only. V and J calls and clone size follow that table, whereas D and trimming were derived from the DNA. The top ten hold almost 8.5% of the sample, which has some 130,000 clones, 81% seen once. This CDR3 comprises 12 residues. V dropped 8 bases and J dropped 3; count of bases not matched to a gene: 0. From germline, CDR1 is ENHRY and CDR2 SYGVKD. The sequenced sample was peripheral blood. The gene calls are TRBV10-3 and TRBJ1-1, with 10 bases aligning to TRBD1. The TCR comes from a woman aged 60-75 years with active or convalescent COVID-19. The CDR3 here is CAIGTGDTEAFF. The DNA for the CDR3 is TGTGCCATCGGGACAGGGGACACTGAAGCTTTCTTT.